This entry features one T cell receptor (beta chain) sequence. Its specificity is unknown. Trimming took off 6 bases at V and 2 bases at J, with 7 bases between the two ends. The CDR3 length is 13 residues. Germline V CDR1 and CDR2: MNHEY, SMNVEV (reference sequence). The sample belongs to a study of shared clonotypes between healthy human individuals. Study-level points and caveats: Memory subsets had estimated richness that was generally smaller than that of naive subsets.

Assay used: immunoSEQ multiplex PCR; TCRdb lists only in-frame clones, some missing. This sample carries around 300,000 clones, roughly 84% of them seen once, and the ten largest clones take roughly 15%. Among the donors, all were Caucasian adults who lived in Nashville, Tennessee. The receptor was isolated from a man aged 18 to 35 in good health. The sample was memory CD8+ T cells sorted from blood. The sample's subset: CD45RO+ cells pooled with CCR7-negative TemRA cells. The chain is built from TRBV27 and TRBJ2-2; D is undetermined. This CDR3 is CASSQSNTGELFF. CDR3 DNA: TGTGCCAGCAGCCAAAGCAACACCGGGGAGCTGTTTTTT.